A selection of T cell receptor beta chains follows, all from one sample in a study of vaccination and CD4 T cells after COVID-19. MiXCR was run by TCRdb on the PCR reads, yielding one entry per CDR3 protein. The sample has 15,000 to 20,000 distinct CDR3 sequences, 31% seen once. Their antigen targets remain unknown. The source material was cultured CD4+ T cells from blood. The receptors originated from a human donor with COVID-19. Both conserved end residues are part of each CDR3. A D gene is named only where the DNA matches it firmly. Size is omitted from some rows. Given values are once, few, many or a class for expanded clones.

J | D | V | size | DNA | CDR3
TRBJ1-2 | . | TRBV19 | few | TGTGCCAGTAGGAAGCTTGACCCACCGCCGGGCTACACCTTC | CASRKLDPPPGYTF
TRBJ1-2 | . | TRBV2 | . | TGTGCCAGCAAATTGGGCAGGAACTATGGCTACACCTTC | CASKLGRNYGYTF
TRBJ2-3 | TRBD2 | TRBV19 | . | TGTGCCAGTAGTATAGGAGGGAGGGGAAGCACAGATACGCAGTATTTT | CASSIGGRGSTDTQYF
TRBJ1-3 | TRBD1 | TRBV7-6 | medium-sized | TGTGCCAGCAGCTTAGTTCCGGGACAGGGTGCCGGAAACACCATATATTTT | CASSLVPGQGAGNTIYF
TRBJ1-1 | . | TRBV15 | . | TGTGCCACCAGCGGCAGGGCGAGTACTGAAGCTTTCTTT | CATSGRASTEAFF
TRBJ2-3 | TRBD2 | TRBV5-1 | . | TGCGCCAGCAGCCGAGCGGGGGGGCCTCAAGATACGCAGTATTTT | CASSRAGGPQDTQYF
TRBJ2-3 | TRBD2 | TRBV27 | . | TGTGCCACCAGGGGCTTTGCGGGGGGGGTTGATACGCAGTATTTT | CATRGFAGGVDTQYF
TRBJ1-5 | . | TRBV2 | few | TGTGCCAGCGTCCCCGACAGTAGCAATCAGCCCCAGCATTTT | CASVPDSSNQPQHF
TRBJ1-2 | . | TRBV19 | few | TGTGCCAGTAGTGGCCAACAGGGAAACTATGGCTACACCTTC | CASSGQQGNYGYTF
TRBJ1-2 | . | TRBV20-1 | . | TGCAGTGCTAGAGATTTTTGGGAGGGGCGCAACTATGGCTACACCTTC | CSARDFWEGRNYGYTF
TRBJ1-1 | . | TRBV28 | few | TGTGCCAGCAGTTTTAAGGGACTCCTCGCTGAAGCTTTCTTT | CASSFKGLLAEAFF
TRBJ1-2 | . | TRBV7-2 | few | TGTGCCAGCAGCGTCCCGGGGCAGCGGACGGACACCTTC | CASSVPGQRTDTF
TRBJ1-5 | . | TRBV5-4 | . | TGTGCCACCAGCGCGGGACGAGGGCAGCCCCAGCATTTT | CATSAGRGQPQHF
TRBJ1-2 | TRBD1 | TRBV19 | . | TGTGCCAGTAGTATAGGACAGGGGAGGGACTATGGCTACACCTTC | CASSIGQGRDYGYTF
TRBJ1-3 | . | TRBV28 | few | TGTGCCAGCAACGGAGGCTCTGGAAACACCATATATTTT | CASNGGSGNTIYF
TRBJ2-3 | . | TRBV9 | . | TGTGCCAGCAGCGTAGGGCTAACACAGTCAGATACGCAGTATTTT | CASSVGLTQSDTQYF
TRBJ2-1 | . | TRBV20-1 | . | TGCAGTGCTAGAGACGGATTTCAATACTCCTACAATGAGCAGTTCTTC | CSARDGFQYSYNEQFF
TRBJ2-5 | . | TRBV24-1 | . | TGTGCCACCAGTCGGGGGCCGGGGGAGACCCAGTACTTC | CATSRGPGETQYF
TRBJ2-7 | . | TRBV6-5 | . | TGTGCCAGCAGTTACTCGACAAAACCCTACGAGCAGTACTTC | CASSYSTKPYEQYF